These 3 T cell receptor beta chains were sequenced from one sample in a study of Ad26.COV2.S vaccination and SARS-CoV-2 variants. Profiling relied on immunoSEQ multiplex PCR, and the TCRdb table lists in-frame clones only, not all of them. The table includes 510,000 or so clones, around 90% detected once. As for treatment: 15 to 20 received Ad26.COV2.S at low or high dose, single or two shots; about 5 received placebo; per-sample allocation not given. Repertoires come from day 63 after the first vaccine or placebo injection. Sequencing used peripheral blood, obtained in a trial of Ad26.COV2.S vaccine versus placebo. Receptors originate from a person between 18 and 59 years old who received the Ad26.COV2.S COVID-19 vaccine or a placebo.

In this sample, this clone turned up once. The V call is TRBV19, the J call TRBJ2-2; 11 bases agree with TRBD2. The CDR3 is made up of 18 amino acids. With 6 bases clipped from V and 0 bases from J, the junction kept 9 bases outside the gene matches. Germline V gene lookup returns CDR1 LNHDA and CDR2 SQIVND (reference sequence). The CDR3 loop reads CASRPGLAGTANTGELFF. As DNA, the CDR3 is TGTGCCAGTAGACCAGGACTAGCGGGTACCGCGAACACCGGGGAGCTGTTTTTT.

The chain combines TRBV18 with TRBJ1-2, with 7 positions matching TRBD1. The CDR3 has 14 amino acids. The V gene's germline CDR1 is KGHSH and CDR2 LQKENI. Trimming cost V 4 bases and J 3 bases; bases outside gene matches: 5. CDR3 loop: CASSRQGSDYGYTF. CDR3 in DNA: TGTGCCAGCTCACGACAGGGTAGCGACTATGGCTACACCTTC.

The chain couples TRBV5-6 to TRBJ1-6; 9 bases line up with TRBD1. The CDR3 runs 14 residues. Trimming took 2 bases from V and 9 from J; bases not matched to a gene: 3. The germline V gene has CDR1 SGHDT and CDR2 YYEEEE. The CDR3 region has the DNA TGTGCCAGCAGCTTTGGACAGGGGTTTTCACCCCTCCACTTT. It is translated as CASSFGQGFSPLHF.